The source of this T cell receptor beta chain is a study of T cell responses to AZD1222 COVID-19 vaccine. Assay: immunoSEQ multiplex PCR; the TCRdb copy retains only in-frame clones and omits some. The data show roughly 170,000 clones, around nine tenths seen once. The CDR3 runs 15 residues. Germline lookup yields CDR1 MNHEY and CDR2 SVGAGI. The V gene lost 6 bases and the J gene lost 5 bases, with 19 bases spanning the gap. This specimen was peripheral blood, taken on day 0 of AZD1222 vaccination. The receptor's source is an adult in good health. The gene calls are TRBV6-5 and TRBJ1-2, with D unresolved. The chain's CDR3 is CASRSDGYVGYGYTF. CDR3 coding DNA: TGTGCCAGCAGGTCAGATGGCTATGTCGGATATGGCTACACCTTC.